Below, one T cell receptor beta chain is given with its context. Its cognate antigen is unknown. The data are from a study of beta chain features in type 1 diabetes. Overall study results and limits: All four CD4+ subsets from Type 1 diabetes patients carried moderately but significantly shorter TCRB CDR3s. In type 1 diabetes patients, VDJ junctions had fewer insertions; deletions at these junctions were more frequent. Here, the possible influence of HLA type (on TCRB rearrangement) remained unresolved.

The isolated RNA, all of it, was reverse transcribed, so expressed TCRB transcripts were what got sequenced. Approximately 3.5 million reads per sample were averaged for naive, central memory and regulatory samples. TCRdb keeps only in-frame clones here, not all; method: immunoSEQ multiplex PCR. The repertoire consists of a few hundred thousand clones, with around 13% occurring once and the leading ten covering about 0.01%. The germline gives CDR1 SGDLS, CDR2 YYNGEE. The CDR3 contains 15 residues. V was shortened by 0 bases and J by 4 bases, with 13 bases between the two germline ends. This chain links TRBV9 with TRBJ1-1; tentative D call: TRBD1 (6 bases). The specimen sequenced was naive CD4+ T cells from blood. The clonotype comes from a woman aged 18-29 years with type 1 diabetes. For the CDR3, the DNA is TGTGCCAGCAGCGTAGAGGGGGGGGGCGCCACTGAAGCTTTCTTT. Translation gives CASSVEGGGATEAFF.